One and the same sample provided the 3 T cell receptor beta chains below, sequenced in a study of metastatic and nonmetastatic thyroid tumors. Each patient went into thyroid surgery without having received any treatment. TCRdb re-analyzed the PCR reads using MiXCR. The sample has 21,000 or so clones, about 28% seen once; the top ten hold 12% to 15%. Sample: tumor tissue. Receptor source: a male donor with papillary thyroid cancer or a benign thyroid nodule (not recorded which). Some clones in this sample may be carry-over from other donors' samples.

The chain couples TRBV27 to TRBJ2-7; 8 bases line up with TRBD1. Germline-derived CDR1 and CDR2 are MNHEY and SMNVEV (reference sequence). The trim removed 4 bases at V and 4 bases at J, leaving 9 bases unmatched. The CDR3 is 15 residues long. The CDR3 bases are TGTGCCAGCAGTTCCGGACAGGGCGAGCTTTACGAGCAGTACTTC. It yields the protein CASSSGQGELYEQYF.

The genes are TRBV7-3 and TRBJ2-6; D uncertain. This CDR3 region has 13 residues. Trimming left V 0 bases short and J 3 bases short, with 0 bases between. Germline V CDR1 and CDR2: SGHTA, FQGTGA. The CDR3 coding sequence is TGTGCCAGCAGCTTAACTGGGGCCAACGTCCTGACTTTC. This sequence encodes CASSLTGANVLTF.

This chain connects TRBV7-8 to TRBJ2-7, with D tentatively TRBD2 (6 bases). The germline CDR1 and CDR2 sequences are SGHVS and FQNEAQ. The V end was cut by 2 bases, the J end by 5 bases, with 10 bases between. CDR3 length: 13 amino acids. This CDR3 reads CASSLSTSHEQYF. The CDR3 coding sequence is TGTGCCAGCAGCTTATCAACTAGCCACGAGCAGTACTTC.